This is a list of T cell receptor beta chains from one sample in a study of T cell responses to AZD1222 COVID-19 vaccine. The table came from immunoSEQ multiplex PCR; TCRdb's copy has only in-frame clones and leaves some out. Among some 100,000 clones listed, 86% were seen once. Sequencing used peripheral blood, obtained 28 days after the second AZD1222 dose. All receptors come from an adult who received the AZD1222 COVID-19 vaccine. CDR3s include the opening cysteine and the closing phenylalanine or tryptophan. D genes are given only for firm matches. Expanded clones are given a class, and other clones once, few, many or no size at all.

D	J	size	V	DNA	CDR3
TRBD1	TRBJ2-5	NA	TRBV19	TGTGCCAGCTCAAGGGTTACGGGACAGGGGTGGCCCCAGTACTTC	CASSRVTGQGWPQYF
TRBD1	TRBJ1-5	NA	TRBV24-1	TGTGCCACCAGTGATCCTCGGACAGGGGGTAGCAATCAGCCCCAGCATTTT	CATSDPRTGGSNQPQHF
NA	TRBJ2-5	NA	TRBV18	TGTGCCAGCTCACAACTAGGGGCAGAGACCCAGTACTTC	CASSQLGAETQYF
NA	TRBJ2-3	once	TRBV21-1	TGTGCCAGCAGCGACATTAGCGGGGGGGCTTACCTTAGTACGCAGTATTTT	CASSDISGGAYLSTQYF
NA	TRBJ1-1	NA	TRBV5-3	TGTGCCAGAAGTCCTCTTACGGGCATGAACACTGAAGCTTTCTTT	CARSPLTGMNTEAFF
NA	TRBJ2-7	NA	TRBV5-1	TGCGCCAGCAGCTACCGGGACGGTTCCTACGAGCAGTACTTC	CASSYRDGSYEQYF
TRBD2	TRBJ2-1	NA	TRBV19	TGTGCCAGTAGTATGGGGCTAGCGGGCCCCTACAATGAGCAGTTCTTC	CASSMGLAGPYNEQFF
TRBD2	TRBJ2-3	NA	TRBV5-1	TGCGCCAGCAGCGGGGGACTAGCGGGAGGGTATACGCAGTATTTT	CASSGGLAGGYTQYF
NA	TRBJ2-5	NA	TRBV25-1	TGTGCCAGCCGGGAGAGGGGGCCGTCAGGGACCCAGTACTTC	CASRERGPSGTQYF
NA	TRBJ2-5	NA	TRBV18	TGTGCCAGCTCACCACCGGGGCAAGAGACCCAGTACTTC	CASSPPGQETQYF
TRBD1	TRBJ1-2	few	TRBV9	TGTGCCAGCAGCGCATCCCGTTCAGGGGGCTATGGCTACACCTTC	CASSASRSGGYGYTF
NA	TRBJ2-5	once	TRBV7-3	TGTGCCAGCAGCCCCCCCGGCGGAGAGACCCAGTACTTC	CASSPPGGETQYF
NA	TRBJ2-3	NA	TRBV5-4	TGTGCCAGCAGCTTATGGGGGGCTGCAGATACGCAGTATTTT	CASSLWGAADTQYF
NA	TRBJ1-2	NA	TRBV29-1	TGCAGCGTCCGCGGTAAGGGGAACTATGGCTACACCTTC	CSVRGKGNYGYTF
TRBD1	TRBJ2-5	NA	TRBV6-5	TGTGCCAGACGGGACAGCCAAGAGACCCAGTACTTC	CARRDSQETQYF
NA	TRBJ1-1	NA	TRBV7-8	TGTGCCAGCAGCCGGGACATGAACACTGAAGCTTTCTTT	CASSRDMNTEAFF
NA	TRBJ2-1	NA	TRBV5-1	TGCGCCAGCAGCTTGGGAGTTTTATCCTACAATGAGCAGTTCTTC	CASSLGVLSYNEQFF
NA	TRBJ2-7	NA	TRBV11-3	TGTGCCAGCAGCCCCGGACGGAACTACGAGCAGTACTTC	CASSPGRNYEQYF
TRBD2	TRBJ2-7	NA	TRBV10-2	TGCGCCAGCAAAAGACTAGCGGGAACCTACGAGCAGTACTTC	CASKRLAGTYEQYF
NA	TRBJ1-3	NA	TRBV6-5	TGTGCCAGCAGTTCTTTGGCGGGAAACACCATATATTTT	CASSSLAGNTIYF
NA	TRBJ2-6	few	TRBV5-6	TGTGCCAGCAGCTTGACTGGTGAATCTGGGGCCAACGTCCTGACTTTC	CASSLTGESGANVLTF
TRBD2	TRBJ2-3	once	TRBV28	TGTGCCAGCAGTTTTCTCGGCCTTATAGCGGGAGGGCGTGTAAATACGCAGTATTTT	CASSFLGLIAGGRVNTQYF
TRBD1	TRBJ1-2	NA	TRBV7-9	TGTGCCAGCAGCCCTGGGACAGGGAATTTAGGCTACACCTTC	CASSPGTGNLGYTF
NA	TRBJ1-1	NA	TRBV12-3/TRBV12-4	TGTGCCAGCAGATCCGGGCAACCGGCTTTCTTT	CASRSGQPAFF
NA	TRBJ1-2	NA	TRBV30	TGTGCCTGGAGTGTTAACGGCTATGGCTACACCTTC	CAWSVNGYGYTF
NA	TRBJ2-2	NA	TRBV10-3	TGTGCCATCAGTGATACAGGGCGAACCACCGGGGAGCTGTTTTTT	CAISDTGRTTGELFF
NA	TRBJ1-5	NA	TRBV3-1/TRBV3-2	TGTGCCAGCAGCCAGAGCGATCAGCCCCAGCATTTT	CASSQSDQPQHF
TRBD2	TRBJ2-1	NA	TRBV30	TGTGCCTGGACACTTTACGGGGTAGCGGGAGGCTCCTACAATGAGCAGTTCTTC	CAWTLYGVAGGSYNEQFF
NA	TRBJ1-3	NA	TRBV28	TGTGCCAGCAGCCGCTGGACGGGCAGACAGCGTACTGGAAACACCATATATTTT	CASSRWTGRQRTGNTIYF
TRBD2	TRBJ2-7	NA	TRBV2	TGTGCCAGCAGTGACCCCGCTAGCGGGGGGGCCTCCGAGCAGTACTTC	CASSDPASGGASEQYF
TRBD2	TRBJ2-3	few	TRBV7-2	TGTGCCAGCAGCTTACGTGGGACTAGCGGGGGCTTTTGGGATACGCAGTATTTT	CASSLRGTSGGFWDTQYF
NA	TRBJ2-5	NA	TRBV28	TGTGCCAGCAGTTCTGCTAGCGAACGGAAGGAGACCCAGTACTTC	CASSSASERKETQYF
NA	TRBJ2-1	NA	TRBV30	TGTGCCTGGAGTCGTCAGGGGTCGTTGCAGTTCTTC	CAWSRQGSLQFF
TRBD2	TRBJ2-3	NA	TRBV9	TGTGCCAGCAGCGCCCCGGGGCGGGGGGGAAGCACAGATACGCAGTATTTT	CASSAPGRGGSTDTQYF
NA	TRBJ2-5	NA	TRBV18	TGTGCCAGCTCACCACCAGGGCTCGAGGAGACCCAGTACTTC	CASSPPGLEETQYF
NA	TRBJ2-2	NA	TRBV7-8	TGTGCCAGCAGCTTAGCCCCAGCGGGGAACACCGGGGAGCTGTTTTTT	CASSLAPAGNTGELFF
NA	TRBJ2-1	NA	TRBV5-4	TGTGCCAGCAGCTTGAGGGCTAGACTCGATGAGCAGTTCTTC	CASSLRARLDEQFF
NA	TRBJ2-3	NA	TRBV4-3	TGCGCCAGCAGCCAAGATGCGGCAGGAGAGTACACAGATACGCAGTATTTT	CASSQDAAGEYTDTQYF
NA	TRBJ2-3	NA	TRBV10-3	TGTGCCATCAGTGAGACTAGCCGTCGAGATACGCAGTATTTT	CAISETSRRDTQYF
NA	TRBJ2-7	NA	TRBV5-8	TGTGCCAGCGGGGTCTTCTACGAGCAGTACTTC	CASGVFYEQYF
TRBD2	TRBJ2-3	NA	TRBV7-8	TGTGCCAGCAGCTTATTTGTGTTAGCGGGGGGCACAGATACGCAGTATTTT	CASSLFVLAGGTDTQYF